The rows below give T cell receptor beta chains drawn from one sample of a study of CD4+ T cells in melanoma. TCRdb's table, derived via immunoSEQ multiplex PCR, lists solely in-frame clones and lacks some. The sample includes about 140,000 clones, 92% of them seen just once. These receptors were collected from a human donor with melanoma. CDR3s include the opening cysteine and the closing phenylalanine or tryptophan.

j_call,cdr3_length,v_call,cdr3_aa
TRBJ1-1,11,TRBV29-1,CSVGAGGEAFF
TRBJ1-1,14,TRBV9,CASSEDSHSSEAFF
TRBJ1-2,15,TRBV13,CASSPQTGPGSDYTF
TRBJ1-2,15,TRBV10-3,CAISVRAGTNYGYTF
TRBJ2-3,11,TRBV7-9,CASSSFRGEYF
TRBJ2-5,20,TRBV5-1,CASSFTTSGGAQSAKETQYF
TRBJ2-7,13,TRBV29-1,CSVGEGVSYEQYF
TRBJ1-1,12,TRBV6-4,CASRGVGTEAFF
TRBJ1-1,12,TRBV13,CASSPTRGEAFF
TRBJ1-2,15,TRBV7-9,CASSPWGQSLYGYTF
TRBJ1-2,16,TRBV10-3,CAIKGLDTTTAYGYTF
TRBJ2-7,14,TRBV5-8,CASSLRGSRVEQYF
TRBJ1-6,14,TRBV11-1,CASSLSADNSPLHF
TRBJ2-7,13,TRBV27,CASRRAGSYEQYF